Following are 12 T cell receptor beta chains from one sample sequenced in a study of blood T cell repertoires in COVID-19. Sequencing used immunoSEQ multiplex PCR; TCRdb keeps in-frame clones, though not all of them. Of fewer than 300,000 clones in the sample, approximately 86% were seen once. Material: peripheral blood. The receptors here all came from a woman aged 18 to 35 with acute or convalescent COVID-19.

CDR3 sequence: CASSVAQGPYGYTF. Here the CDR3 DNA reads TGTGCCAGCAGCGTAGCTCAGGGTCCGTATGGCTACACCTTC. This rearrangement joins TRBV9 to TRBJ1-2; TRBD1 is a possible D gene (5 bases). The length of the CDR3 is 14 residues. Trimming left V 0 bases short and J 5 bases short, with 11 bases between. Looked up from germline, CDR1 is SGDLS and CDR2 is YYNGEE.

The CDR3 DNA is TGTGCCAGCAGCCCGCCCACAGGGGGAGCTTTCTTT. This sequence encodes CASSPPTGGAFF. V gene TRBV3-1 (or the pseudogene TRBV3-2) combines with J gene TRBJ1-1, with 8 bases matching TRBD1. Germline loops: CDR1 LGHDT, CDR2 YNNKEL (reference sequence). The junction had 5 bases not matched to a gene; V was cut back by 4 bases and J by 10 bases. This CDR3 region has 12 residues.

This clone was seen only once. The gene calls are TRBV4-1 and TRBJ2-2, with 7 bases aligning to TRBD2. CDR3 length equals 17 residues. With V trimmed by 0 bases and J by 3 bases, 7 bases remained unmatched. The germline CDR1 and CDR2 sequences are MGHRA and YSYEKL. The CDR3 protein is CASSQEGASGYTGELFF. CDR3 sequence (DNA): TGCGCCAGCAGCCAAGAGGGTGCTAGCGGTTACACCGGGGAGCTGTTTTTT.

The chain has TRBV19 and TRBJ1-2; 7 bases line up with TRBD1. Germline assignment: CDR1 LNHDA and CDR2 SQIVND (reference sequence). With V trimmed by 7 bases and J by 6 bases, 20 bases remained unmatched. This CDR3 is 17 amino acids long. As DNA, the CDR3 is TGTGCCAGTATCTCATCAGTGGCAGGGGGATACATAAATGGCTACACCTTC. It codes for CASISSVAGGYINGYTF.

The chain joins TRBV2 to TRBJ2-1; 7 nucleotides match TRBD2. V was clipped by 7 bases and J by 9 bases; unmatched bases: 9. This CDR3 region has 13 residues. Germline V gene lookup returns CDR1 SNHLY and CDR2 FYNNEI. The CDR3 coding sequence is TGTGCCAGCAAGGTGGGAGGGCCCGGTGAGCAGTTCTTC. Encoded protein: CASKVGGPGEQFF. Full variable domain (remainder filled in from reference TRBV2 and TRBJ2-1): EPEVTQTPSHQVTQMGQEVILRCVPISNHLYFYWYRQILGQKVEFLVSFYNNEISEKSEIFDDQFSVERPDGSNFTLKIRSTKLEDSAMYFCASKVGGPGEQFFGPGTRLTVL.

The chain combines TRBV6-2 or TRBV6-3 with TRBJ2-1, with TRBD2 matching over 10 bases. Trimming cost V 5 bases and J 4 bases; bases outside gene matches: 5. Germline CDR1 reads MNHEY; CDR2 reads SVGEGT. The CDR3 consists of 15 residues. The DNA for the CDR3 is TGTGCCAGCAGTAGAGGACTAGCGGTTTACAATGAGCAGTTCTTC. Amino acids: CASSRGLAVYNEQFF.

This clone was observed a single time. CDR3 coding DNA: TGCACCCTAGAACAGGGGGATACGCAGTATTTT. Translated: CTLEQGDTQYF. V is TRBV29-1 and J is TRBJ2-3; TRBD1 aligns across 7 bases. Germline CDR1 SQVTM, CDR2 ANQGSEA. The CDR3 loop spans 11 amino acids.

This CDR3 is CASSVGAGGPGANVLTF. As DNA, the CDR3 is TGTGCCAGCAGCGTAGGAGCGGGAGGGCCTGGGGCCAACGTCCTGACTTTC. The chain has TRBV9 and TRBJ2-6, with 10 nucleotides matching TRBD2. This CDR3 has 17 amino acids. Germline V CDR1 and CDR2: SGDLS, YYNGEE. The V gene end was trimmed by 0 bases and the J gene end by 2 bases; junction bases not matched to a gene: 2.

The V call is TRBV3-1 (or the pseudogene TRBV3-2), the J call TRBJ1-2; D may be TRBD1 (6 bases). This CDR3 has 14 amino acids. Trimming pared 0 bases from V and 3 bases from J, leaving 8 bases between. In germline, CDR1 is LGHDT, CDR2 YNNKEL (reference sequence). The CDR3 bases are TGTGCCAGCAGCCAAGAGGCAGGGGACTATGGCTACACCTTC. The encoded protein is CASSQEAGDYGYTF.

CDR3 sequence reads: CASSQRLAGGHGNEQFF. The DNA for the CDR3 is TGTGCCAGCAGCCAGAGACTAGCGGGAGGCCATGGGAATGAGCAGTTCTTC. V usage is TRBV7-2 and J usage is TRBJ2-1, with 13 bases fitting TRBD2. Trimming took 5 bases from V and 7 from J; bases not matched to a gene: 11. Germline V gene lookup returns CDR1 SGHTA and CDR2 FQGNSA. This CDR3 has 17 amino acids.

This clone came up a few times. The CDR3 sequence: CASSSSFPPYEQYF. CDR3 DNA: TGTGCCAGCAGTTCTAGCTTTCCACCCTACGAGCAGTACTTC. The chain employs TRBV7-2 and TRBJ2-7; tentative D call: TRBD2 (5 bases). The ends were cut back, 6 bases at V and 2 bases at J, with 14 bases in the middle. Looked up from germline, CDR1 is SGHTA and CDR2 is FQGNSA. This CDR3 has 14 amino acids.

The chain is built from TRBV7-8 and TRBJ2-3, with 9 bases matching TRBD1. The CDR3 is made up of 14 amino acids. Germline V gene lookup returns CDR1 SGHVS and CDR2 FQNEAQ. After removal of 9 bases from V and 3 bases from J, the junction contained 7 bases not matched to a gene. The CDR3 reads CASLGQGRTDTQYF. CDR3 nucleotide sequence: TGTGCCAGTCTCGGACAGGGGAGGACAGATACGCAGTATTTT.